This record concerns one TCR beta chain sequence. These data belong to a study of blood T cell repertoires in COVID-19. Looking at the study overall: The origin of the acute and convalescent COVID-19 samples was the United States, Italy and Spain. PBMCs, B-cell-depleted T cells, or T cells were the source of the cDNA or gDNA that made up the material.

V lost 0 bases and J lost 5, with 14 bases in between. The CDR3 extends over 15 amino acids. The germline gives CDR1 SEHNR, CDR2 FQNEAQ (reference sequence). Authors' processing steps: Reference gene primers were amplified, and this amplification served to estimate nucleated cell counts. The table came from immunoSEQ multiplex PCR; TCRdb's copy has only in-frame clones and leaves some out. Clone size and the V and J calls come from that table; the DNA yielded D and trimming. The sample has about 260,000 clones, about 88% seen once; the top ten hold around 5.1%. Those enrolled in Seattle joined during active infection and were followed longitudinally afterward.

The sequence was obtained from a woman in her sixties or seventies with COVID-19, enrolled during active disease. The specimen was peripheral blood. This rearrangement joins TRBV7-9 to TRBJ2-7; TRBD2 is a possible D gene (6 bases). The CDR3, as DNA: TGTGCCAGCAGCTTAGCGGGAGGTACCTACGACGAGCAGTACTTC. It translates to CASSLAGGTYDEQYF.